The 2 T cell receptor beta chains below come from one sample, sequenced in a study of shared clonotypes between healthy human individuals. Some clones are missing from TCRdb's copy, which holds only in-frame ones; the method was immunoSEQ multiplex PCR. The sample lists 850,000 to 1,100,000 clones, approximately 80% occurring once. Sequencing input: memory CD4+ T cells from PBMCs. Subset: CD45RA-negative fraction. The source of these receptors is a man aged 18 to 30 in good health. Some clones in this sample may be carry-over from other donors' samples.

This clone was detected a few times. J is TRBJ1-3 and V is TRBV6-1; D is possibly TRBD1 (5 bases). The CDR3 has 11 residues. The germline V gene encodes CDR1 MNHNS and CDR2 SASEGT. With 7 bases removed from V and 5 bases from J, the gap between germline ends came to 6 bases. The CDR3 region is CASKGRNTIYF. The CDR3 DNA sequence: TGTGCCAGCAAGGGGAGAAACACCATATATTTT.

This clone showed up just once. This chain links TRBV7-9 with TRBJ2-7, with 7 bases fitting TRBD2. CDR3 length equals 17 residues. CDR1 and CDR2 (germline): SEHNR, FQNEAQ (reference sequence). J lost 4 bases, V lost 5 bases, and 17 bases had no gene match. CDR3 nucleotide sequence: TGTGCCAGCAGCCGATGGGCTAGCGGCATGATAGGATACGAGCAGTACTTC. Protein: CASSRWASGMIGYEQYF. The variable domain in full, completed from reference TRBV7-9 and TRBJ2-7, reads DTGVSQNPRHKITKRGQNVTFRCDPISEHNRLYWYRQTLGQGPEFLTYFQNEAQLEKSRLLSDRFSAERPKGSFSTLEIQRTEQGDSAMYLCASSRWASGMIGYEQYFGPGTRLTVT.